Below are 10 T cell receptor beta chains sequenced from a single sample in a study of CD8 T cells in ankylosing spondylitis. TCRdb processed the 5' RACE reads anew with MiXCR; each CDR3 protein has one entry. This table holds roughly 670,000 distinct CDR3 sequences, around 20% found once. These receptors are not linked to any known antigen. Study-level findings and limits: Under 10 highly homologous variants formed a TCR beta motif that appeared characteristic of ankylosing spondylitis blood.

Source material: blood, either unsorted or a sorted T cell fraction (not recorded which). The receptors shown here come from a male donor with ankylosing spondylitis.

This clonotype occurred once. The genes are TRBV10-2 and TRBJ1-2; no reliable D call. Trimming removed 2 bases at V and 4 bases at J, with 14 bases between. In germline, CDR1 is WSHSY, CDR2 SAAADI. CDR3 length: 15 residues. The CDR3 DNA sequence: TGCGCCAGCAGTGAGGGGTCAGAGTCGATCTATGGCTACACCTTC. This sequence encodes CASSEGSESIYGYTF.

CDR3 region: CASSLEKTDTQYF. In nucleotides, the CDR3 is TGCGCCAGCAGCTTGGAAAAAACAGATACGCAGTATTTT. The rearrangement uses TRBV5-1 and TRBJ2-3; no clear D. The V end was cut by 0 bases, the J end by 3 bases, with 5 bases between. The germline V gene has CDR1 SGHRS and CDR2 YFSETQ. The CDR3 extends over 13 amino acids.

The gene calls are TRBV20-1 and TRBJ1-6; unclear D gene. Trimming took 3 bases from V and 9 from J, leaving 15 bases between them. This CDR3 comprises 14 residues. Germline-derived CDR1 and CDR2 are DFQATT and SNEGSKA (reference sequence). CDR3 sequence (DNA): TGCAGTGCTAGGGCCGGGATTGACACTTCACCCCTCCACTTT. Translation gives CSARAGIDTSPLHF.

CDR3 DNA: TGTGCCAGCAGCTCCCAAGACAGTCTCTCCTACGAGCAGTACTTC. The encoded protein is CASSSQDSLSYEQYF. This sequence joins TRBV11-1 and TRBJ2-7; D might be TRBD1 (5 bases). Germline lookup yields CDR1 SGHAT and CDR2 FQDESV (reference sequence). The V end lost 4 bases, the J end lost 0 bases, and 13 bases lay between the germline ends. The CDR3 runs to 15 residues.

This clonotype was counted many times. The CDR3 DNA reads as TGCAGTGCTAGAGATCCGAAGGGGATCCATGGCTACACCTTC. Protein product: CSARDPKGIHGYTF. V and J are TRBV20-1 and TRBJ1-2; D might be TRBD1 (5 bases). This CDR3 region has 14 residues. V lost 0 bases and J 6 bases, leaving 14 bases between the germline ends. From germline, CDR1 is DFQATT and CDR2 SNEGSKA (reference sequence).

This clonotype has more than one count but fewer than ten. CDR3 in DNA: TGTGCCAGCAGTTCCTGGAGGGCCGGGACCTACGAGCAGTACTTC. Residues: CASSSWRAGTYEQYF. The V and J genes are TRBV6-2 or TRBV6-3 and TRBJ2-7; possible D gene TRBD2, 6 bases. The germline V gene has CDR1 MNHEY and CDR2 SVGEGT. The CDR3 runs to 15 residues. Trimming removed 4 bases at V and 2 bases at J, with 15 bases between.

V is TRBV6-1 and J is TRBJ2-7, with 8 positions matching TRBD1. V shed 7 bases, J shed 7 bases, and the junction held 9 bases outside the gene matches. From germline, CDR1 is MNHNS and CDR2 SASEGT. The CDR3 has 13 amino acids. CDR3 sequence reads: CASNPDRGYEQYF. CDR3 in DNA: TGTGCCAGCAATCCCGACAGGGGTTATGAGCAGTACTTC.

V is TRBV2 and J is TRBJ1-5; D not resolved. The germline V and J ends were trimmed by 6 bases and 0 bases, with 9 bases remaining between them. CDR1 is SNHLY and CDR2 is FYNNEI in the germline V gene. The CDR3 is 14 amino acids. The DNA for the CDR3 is TGTGCCAGCAGATCCGGCCGTAGCAATCAGCCCCAGCATTTT. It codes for CASRSGRSNQPQHF.

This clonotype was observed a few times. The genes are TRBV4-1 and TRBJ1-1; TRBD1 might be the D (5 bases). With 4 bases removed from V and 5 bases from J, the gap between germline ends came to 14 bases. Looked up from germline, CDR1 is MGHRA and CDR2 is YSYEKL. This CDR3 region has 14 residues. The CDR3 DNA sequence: TGCGCCAGCAGCCGGGACGGGGGAGGGACTGAAGCTTTCTTT. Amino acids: CASSRDGGGTEAFF.

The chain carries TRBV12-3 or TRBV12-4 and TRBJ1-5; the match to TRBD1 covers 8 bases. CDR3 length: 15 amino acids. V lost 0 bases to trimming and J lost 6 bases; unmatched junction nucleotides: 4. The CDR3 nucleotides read TGTGCCAGCAGTTTAGCGCAGGGGGCCCTTCAGCCCCAGCATTTT. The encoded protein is CASSLAQGALQPQHF.